This T cell receptor beta chain was identified during a study of shared clonotypes between healthy human individuals. The CDR3 extends over 14 amino acids. Trimming took 0 bases from V and 3 from J, leaving 7 bases between them. CDR1 is SGHNT and CDR2 is YYREEE in the germline V gene (reference sequence). Data came from immunoSEQ multiplex PCR; TCRdb stores just in-frame clones and leaves some out. The sample has some 490,000 clones; over 70% are singletons. The sample consisted of PBMCs. The rearrangement uses TRBV5-4 and TRBJ1-3; D remains unclear. This sequence originates from a woman aged 40-49 years in good health. Some clones in this sample may be carry-over from other donors' samples. DNA for the CDR3: TGTGCCAGCAGCTTGGGGGATTTTGGAAACACCATATATTTT. It yields the protein CASSLGDFGNTIYF.